This record concerns one TCR beta chain sequence. Its antigen is still unknown. Base qualities are not at hand, and no much larger clone is one base apart. This specimen belongs to a study of T-cell reconstitution after alpha-beta-depleted transplantation in children (dated by TCRdb to 2016 to 2018). As for the study more broadly: T-cell immune reconstitution after TCRalphabeta/CD19-depleted allogeneic hematopoietic cell transplantation in children was quantitatively tracked in the study by means of TCR repertoire profiling.

The intended sense of this specimen's treatment or condition label: allogeneic hematopoietic cell transplantation with graft depleted of TCRalphabeta T cells and CD19 B cells. Transplant recipients were children who received TCRalphabeta/CD19-depleted allogeneic hematopoietic cell grafts. What the research found in general, with its limitations: In some patients, the high TCRbeta diversity seen at day 60 was put down to recipient T cells and intrathymic progenitors that had survived conditioning. The apparently early recovery of alphabetaT-cell counts about two months after transplant reportedly depended on only several hundred rapidly expanded clones that came from non-depleted graft cells. Over subsequent months, a decline in hyperexpanded clone frequencies was noted, and after one year, T-cell counts and TCRbeta diversity were mostly ascribed to newly produced T cells.

The library relied on PCR. Sequencing instrument: Illumina HiSeq 2500. To normalize quantification of the TCRbeta repertoire, the TCR libraries were built with molecular barcoding that relied on unique molecular identifiers. TCRdb's own reprocessing of the public reads used fastp at Q25 and MiXCR and kept productive beta chains. A single entry per CDR3 protein holds the most common genes and DNA from its merged rows. The sample data list approximately 650,000 distinct CDR3 sequences, and around 13% of these were observed just once. 0.79% of the sample lies in the top ten. The junction carries 12 bases between V and J, which are trimmed by 3 bases and 4 bases respectively. Including the terminal cysteine and phenylalanine, the CDR3 comprises 14 residues. Of the read, only the CDR3 DNA is kept; its 42 bases are in frame from base 1.

This sequence was found in a girl aged 2 to 9 with congenital amegakaryocytic thrombocytopenia, due to receive a stem cell transplant. This sample comprised PBMCs, obtained before TCRalphabeta/CD19-depleted stem cell transplant. The chain couples TRBV12-3 or TRBV12-4 to TRBJ2-5; TRBD2 is a weak D gene call, 5 bases matching. The CDR3 region reads CASSFNGIIETQYF. The sequenced DNA is TGTGCCAGCAGTTTTAACGGGATAATAGAGACCCAGTACTTC.